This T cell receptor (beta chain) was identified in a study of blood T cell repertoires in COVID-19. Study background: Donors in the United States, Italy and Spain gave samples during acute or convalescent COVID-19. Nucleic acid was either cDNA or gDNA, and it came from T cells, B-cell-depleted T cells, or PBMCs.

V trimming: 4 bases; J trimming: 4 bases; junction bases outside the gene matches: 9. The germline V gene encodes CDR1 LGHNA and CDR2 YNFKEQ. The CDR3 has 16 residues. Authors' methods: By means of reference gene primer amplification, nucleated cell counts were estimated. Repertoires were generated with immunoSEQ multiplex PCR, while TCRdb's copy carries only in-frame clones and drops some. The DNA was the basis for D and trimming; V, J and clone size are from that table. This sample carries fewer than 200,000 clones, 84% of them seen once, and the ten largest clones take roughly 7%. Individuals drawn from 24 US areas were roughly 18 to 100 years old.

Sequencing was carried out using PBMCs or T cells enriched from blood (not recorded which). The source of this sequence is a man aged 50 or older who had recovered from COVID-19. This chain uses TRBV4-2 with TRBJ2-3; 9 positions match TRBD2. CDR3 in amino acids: CASSPLGVAGADTQYF. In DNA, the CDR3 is TGTGCCAGCAGCCCGCTGGGAGTAGCGGGGGCAGATACGCAGTATTTT.